This T cell receptor beta chain was observed in a study of T cells in Graves' hyperthyroidism and ophthalmopathy. The study, taken as a whole, reports: Researchers report that a 13 V-J model separated ophthalmopathy from stable hyperthyroidism.

The V end lost 4 bases, the J end lost 4 bases, and 14 bases lay between the germline ends. CDR1 and CDR2 (germline): SGHVS, FQNEAQ. The CDR3 runs to 15 residues. This clonotype showed up many times. Its antigen is currently unknown. Amplified regions were TCR beta CDR3 sequences from RNA transcripts. The HTBI primer set served for first-round RT-PCR of the TCR CDR3. TCRdb passed the multiplex PCR reads through MiXCR, listing each CDR3 protein once. The sample lists around 600,000 distinct CDR3 sequences, approximately 15% seen once, with less than 9% in the top ten. Material: blood. The TCR sequence derives from a woman aged 18-29 years with Graves' ophthalmopathy. The V and J genes are TRBV7-8 and TRBJ2-1; maybe TRBD1 (6 bases). CDR3 DNA: TGTGCCAGCAGCTATAGGACAGCCGGGTACAATGAGCAGTTCTTC. Protein product: CASSYRTAGYNEQFF. The complete variable domain, with remaining parts taken from reference TRBV7-8 and TRBJ2-1, reads GAGVSQSPRYKVAKRGQDVALRCDPISGHVSLFWYQQALGQGPEFLTYFQNEAQLDKSGLPSDRFFAERPEGSVSTLKIQRTQQEDSAVYLCASSYRTAGYNEQFFGPGTRLTVL.